The source of this T cell receptor beta chain is a study of OX40 agonist ivuxolimab in advanced cancers. The wider study: Patients were given ivuxolimab, an antibody that agonizes OX40 (CD134). Each patient was given ivuxolimab into a vein every 2 weeks, at 0.01 to 10 mg/kg. Three patients responded partially, comprising one with hepatocellular carcinoma and two with cutaneous melanoma.

This CDR3 spans 13 amino acids. Germline loops: CDR1 MNHEY, CDR2 SMNVEV (reference sequence). With V trimmed by 8 bases and J by 3 bases, 4 bases remained unmatched. Method: immunoSEQ multiplex PCR; TCRdb's copy keeps in-frame clones and lacks some. The data show under 65,000 clones, around 89% seen once. This TCR was recovered from an adult with an advanced solid tumor such as melanoma, head and neck, liver or kidney cancer. The input for sequencing was CD4+ or CD8+ T cells sorted from blood, taken in a trial of the OX40 agonist ivuxolimab. The V gene is TRBV27, the J gene TRBJ1-2; 9 bases align to TRBD1. The CDR3 reads CASRRTGDYGYTF. CDR3 nucleotides: TGTGCCAGCCGAAGGACAGGGGACTATGGCTACACCTTC.